The source of this T cell receptor beta chain is a study of OX40 agonist ivuxolimab in advanced cancers. Some clones are missing from TCRdb's copy, which holds only in-frame ones; the method was immunoSEQ multiplex PCR. The sample carries roughly 45,000 clones, approximately 83% recorded once. V lost 0 bases, J lost 8 bases, and 12 bases lay in between. In germline, CDR1 is SGDLS, CDR2 YYNGEE. The CDR3 is made up of 14 amino acids. The chain employs TRBV9 and TRBJ2-4; D is ambiguous. The sequenced sample was CD4+ or CD8+ T cells sorted from blood, obtained in a trial of the OX40 agonist ivuxolimab. The sequence derives from an adult with an advanced solid tumor such as melanoma, head and neck, liver or kidney cancer. CDR3 sequence (DNA): TGTGCCAGCAGCGTAGATGGGGATAAGGACATTCAGTACTTC. Amino acid sequence: CASSVDGDKDIQYF. The full variable domain, its missing parts supplied by reference TRBV9 and TRBJ2-4, is DSGVTQTPKHLITATGQRVTLRCSPRSGDLSVYWYQQSLDQGLQFLIQYYNGEERAKGNILERFSAQQFPDLHSELNLSSLELGDSALYFCASSVDGDKDIQYFGAGTRLSVL.